This is a list of T cell receptor beta chains from one sample in a study of CD8 T cells in Susac syndrome. TCRdb recomputed calls from the immunoSEQ multiplex PCR reads with MiXCR, one row per CDR3 protein. The sample gives around 150,000 distinct CDR3 sequences, roughly 94% of which show up once; 0.15% to 0.2% is in the top ten. Sample: CD8+ T cells from PBMCs. These receptors were obtained from a human donor with Susac syndrome. The CDR3 runs from the conserved cysteine through the conserved F or W. Fields, in order: D gene, V gene, clone size, J gene, CDR3 DNA, CDR3 protein. A D gene is named only where the DNA matches it firmly. Some rows have no size entry. The others give once, few or many, or a class for an expanded clone.

d_call: TRBD1; v_call: TRBV28; clone_size: .; j_call: TRBJ1-1; cdr3_nt: TGTGCCAGCAGTTTACCCCTGACAGGGGCTGAAGCTTTCTTT; cdr3_aa: CASSLPLTGAEAFF
d_call: .; v_call: TRBV4-1; clone_size: .; j_call: TRBJ1-1; cdr3_nt: TGCGCCAGCAGCCAAGGCCCCTTGTTATCGAACACTGAAGCTTTCTTT; cdr3_aa: CASSQGPLLSNTEAFF
d_call: .; v_call: TRBV12-3/TRBV12-4; clone_size: .; j_call: TRBJ1-1; cdr3_nt: TGTGCCAGCAGTCGCCGGGAGGAAGGTGAAGCTTTCTTT; cdr3_aa: CASSRREEGEAFF
d_call: TRBD2; v_call: TRBV7-2; clone_size: .; j_call: TRBJ2-1; cdr3_nt: TGTGCCGGACAGTGGCTAGCGGGAGATTGGGAGCAGTTCTTC; cdr3_aa: CAGQWLAGDWEQFF
d_call: TRBD2; v_call: TRBV9; clone_size: .; j_call: TRBJ2-3; cdr3_nt: TGTGCCAGCAGCGACCGAGCGGGGAACACAGATACGCAGTATTTT; cdr3_aa: CASSDRAGNTDTQYF
d_call: .; v_call: TRBV12-5; clone_size: once; j_call: TRBJ2-1; cdr3_nt: TGTGCTAGTGCCTACACCCTTGACAATGAGCAGTTCTTC; cdr3_aa: CASAYTLDNEQFF
d_call: TRBD2; v_call: TRBV5-4; clone_size: .; j_call: TRBJ2-3; cdr3_nt: TGTGCCAGCAGCTCTTTAGCGGGAGCGAAAGATACGCAGTATTTT; cdr3_aa: CASSSLAGAKDTQYF
d_call: .; v_call: TRBV5-1; clone_size: .; j_call: TRBJ2-2; cdr3_nt: TGCGCCAGCAGCCCCTTGGCAAGGGGGCTAGCGGAGAAAGCGAACACCGGGGAGCTGTTTTTT; cdr3_aa: CASSPLARGLAEKANTGELFF
d_call: TRBD2; v_call: TRBV3-1; clone_size: .; j_call: TRBJ2-5; cdr3_nt: TGTGCCAGCAGCCAAGAGGCAGCGGGGCTACAAGAGACCCAGTACTTC; cdr3_aa: CASSQEAAGLQETQYF
d_call: .; v_call: TRBV27; clone_size: .; j_call: TRBJ2-1; cdr3_nt: TGTGCCAGCAGTTCGGTCGATGAGCAGTTCTTC; cdr3_aa: CASSSVDEQFF
d_call: TRBD1; v_call: TRBV7-9; clone_size: once; j_call: TRBJ2-2; cdr3_nt: TGTGCCAGCAGCCCACGGACAGGGGGTAACACCGGGGAGCTGTTTTTT; cdr3_aa: CASSPRTGGNTGELFF
d_call: .; v_call: TRBV6-5; clone_size: .; j_call: TRBJ1-4; cdr3_nt: TGTGCCAGCAGTTACTACAGAACCAATGAAAAACTGTTTTTT; cdr3_aa: CASSYYRTNEKLFF
d_call: .; v_call: TRBV15; clone_size: .; j_call: TRBJ1-1; cdr3_nt: TGTGCCACCAGCAGAGATCGTTGGGACACTGAAGCTTTCTTT; cdr3_aa: CATSRDRWDTEAFF
d_call: .; v_call: TRBV3-1; clone_size: .; j_call: TRBJ2-1; cdr3_nt: TGTGCCAGCAGCCAAGAGGGCCTAGCGTACTACAATGAGCAGTTCTTC; cdr3_aa: CASSQEGLAYYNEQFF
d_call: .; v_call: TRBV27; clone_size: .; j_call: TRBJ2-3; cdr3_nt: TGTGCCAGCAGTTTTATCCCCACAGGTTTCAGCACAGATACGCAGTATTTT; cdr3_aa: CASSFIPTGFSTDTQYF
d_call: TRBD2; v_call: TRBV20-1; clone_size: .; j_call: TRBJ2-1; cdr3_nt: TGCAGTGCTTTGGGGCTAGCGGGAGTTCAGAACAATGAGCAGTTCTTC; cdr3_aa: CSALGLAGVQNNEQFF
d_call: TRBD2; v_call: TRBV7-9; clone_size: .; j_call: TRBJ2-3; cdr3_nt: TGTGCCAGCAGCCATACCGTAGCGGGACTCAAAGGGCACACAGATACGCAGTATTTT; cdr3_aa: CASSHTVAGLKGHTDTQYF
d_call: TRBD2; v_call: TRBV7-7; clone_size: .; j_call: TRBJ2-2; cdr3_nt: TGTGCTAGCAGCCAAGTACCTAGCGGCCCGAACACCGGGGAGCTGTTTTTT; cdr3_aa: CASSQVPSGPNTGELFF
d_call: .; v_call: TRBV24-1; clone_size: .; j_call: TRBJ2-1; cdr3_nt: TGTGCCACCAGTGATTTTAGCGATGAGCAGTTCTTC; cdr3_aa: CATSDFSDEQFF
d_call: .; v_call: TRBV4-1; clone_size: .; j_call: TRBJ1-2; cdr3_nt: TGCGCCAGCAGCCAAGAAATGGGTGGCGGTGGCTACACCTTC; cdr3_aa: CASSQEMGGGGYTF
d_call: TRBD1; v_call: TRBV14; clone_size: .; j_call: TRBJ1-1; cdr3_nt: TGTGCCAGCAGCCAAGTTCAGGGGGTTGAAGCTTTCTTT; cdr3_aa: CASSQVQGVEAFF
d_call: .; v_call: TRBV28; clone_size: once; j_call: TRBJ1-1; cdr3_nt: TGTGCCAGCAGGGAGTTTTACATGAACACTGAAGCTTTCTTT; cdr3_aa: CASREFYMNTEAFF
d_call: .; v_call: TRBV27; clone_size: .; j_call: TRBJ2-2; cdr3_nt: TGTGCCAGCAGTTTACGGCAGGGGAACACCGGGGAGCTGTTTTTT; cdr3_aa: CASSLRQGNTGELFF
d_call: .; v_call: TRBV5-1; clone_size: .; j_call: TRBJ2-3; cdr3_nt: TGCGCCAGCAGCCCGGTGGTTGGGGGAAGCACAGATACGCAGTATTTT; cdr3_aa: CASSPVVGGSTDTQYF
d_call: TRBD2; v_call: TRBV11-2; clone_size: .; j_call: TRBJ2-1; cdr3_nt: TGTGCCAGCAGCTTAGCGGGCGGGAGCCTCCTCAATGAGCAGTTCTTC; cdr3_aa: CASSLAGGSLLNEQFF
d_call: .; v_call: TRBV12-3/TRBV12-4; clone_size: .; j_call: TRBJ2-2; cdr3_nt: TGTGCCAGCAGTTTAGGGACACCGAACACCGGGGAGCTGTTTTTT; cdr3_aa: CASSLGTPNTGELFF
d_call: .; v_call: TRBV7-6; clone_size: .; j_call: TRBJ2-4; cdr3_nt: TGTGCCAGCAGCTTAGCCTCACGCGTAGCCAAAAACATTCAGTACTTC; cdr3_aa: CASSLASRVAKNIQYF
d_call: .; v_call: TRBV7-8; clone_size: .; j_call: TRBJ1-2; cdr3_nt: TGTGCCAGCAGCTCTAAGACCCGGGACCCCTATGGCTACACCTTC; cdr3_aa: CASSSKTRDPYGYTF
d_call: .; v_call: TRBV3-1; clone_size: .; j_call: TRBJ1-2; cdr3_nt: TGTGCCAGCAGCCAAGCTGCTTTTGCCCATAACTATGGCTACACCTTC; cdr3_aa: CASSQAAFAHNYGYTF
d_call: .; v_call: TRBV7-9; clone_size: .; j_call: TRBJ2-7; cdr3_nt: TGTGCCAGCAGCTCTCCGGGGAGAAAGTACGAGCAGTACTTC; cdr3_aa: CASSSPGRKYEQYF
d_call: .; v_call: TRBV1; clone_size: .; j_call: TRBJ2-3; cdr3_nt: TGCACCAGCCCTCCTCCGGAGGGAGGGCCCCTAGATACGCAGTATTTT; cdr3_aa: CTSPPPEGGPLDTQYF
d_call: .; v_call: TRBV4-1; clone_size: .; j_call: TRBJ1-5; cdr3_nt: TGCGCCAGCAGCCAAGATAATCAGCCCCAGCATTTT; cdr3_aa: CASSQDNQPQHF
d_call: .; v_call: TRBV20-1; clone_size: .; j_call: TRBJ1-2; cdr3_nt: TGCAGTGTGAGAGACTACAGGGTGGGGATAGATGGCTACACCTTC; cdr3_aa: CSVRDYRVGIDGYTF
d_call: TRBD2; v_call: TRBV4-2; clone_size: few; j_call: TRBJ2-7; cdr3_nt: TGTGCCAGCAGCCAAGATAGCGGGAGCAGCTCCTACGAGCAGTACTTC; cdr3_aa: CASSQDSGSSSYEQYF
d_call: .; v_call: TRBV18; clone_size: .; j_call: TRBJ1-4; cdr3_nt: TGTGCCAGCTCACCCTCAGAGGAACTGTTTTTT; cdr3_aa: CASSPSEELFF
d_call: .; v_call: TRBV10-1; clone_size: .; j_call: TRBJ2-7; cdr3_nt: TGCGCCAGCAGTGAGGACTATACCTACGAGCAGTACTTC; cdr3_aa: CASSEDYTYEQYF